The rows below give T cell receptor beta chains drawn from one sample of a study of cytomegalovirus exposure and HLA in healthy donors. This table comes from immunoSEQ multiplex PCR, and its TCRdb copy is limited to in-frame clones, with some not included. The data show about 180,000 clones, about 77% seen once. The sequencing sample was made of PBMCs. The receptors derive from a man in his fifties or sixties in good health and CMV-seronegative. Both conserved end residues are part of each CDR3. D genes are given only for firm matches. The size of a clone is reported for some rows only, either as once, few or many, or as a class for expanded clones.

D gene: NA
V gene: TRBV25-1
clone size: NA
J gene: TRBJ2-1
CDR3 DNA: TGTGCCAGCAGTGGACTAATTGACACCGGCAATGAGCAGTTCTTC
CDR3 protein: CASSGLIDTGNEQFF

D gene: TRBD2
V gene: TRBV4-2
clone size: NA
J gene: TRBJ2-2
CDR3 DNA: TGTGCCAGCAGCCAACTGGGACTAGCGGAACCCACCGGGGAGCTGTTTTTT
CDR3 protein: CASSQLGLAEPTGELFF

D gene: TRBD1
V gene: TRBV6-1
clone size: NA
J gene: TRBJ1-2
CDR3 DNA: TGTGCCAGCAGTGAAAATGACAGGGGAAGGGGCTACACCTTC
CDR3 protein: CASSENDRGRGYTF

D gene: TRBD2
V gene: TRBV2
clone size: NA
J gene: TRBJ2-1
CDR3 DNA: TGTGCCAGCGGACTAGGCTACAATGAGCAGTTCTTC
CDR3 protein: CASGLGYNEQFF

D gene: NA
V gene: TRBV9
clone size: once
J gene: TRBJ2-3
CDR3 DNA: TGTGCCAGCAGCGTCGGTACAGCGGCTAGCACAGATACGCAGTATTTT
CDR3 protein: CASSVGTAASTDTQYF

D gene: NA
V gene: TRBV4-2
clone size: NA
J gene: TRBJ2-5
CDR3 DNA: TGTGCCAGCAGCCAAGATGGCGTTGGACTAGGGGGAGAGACCCAGTACTTC
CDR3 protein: CASSQDGVGLGGETQYF

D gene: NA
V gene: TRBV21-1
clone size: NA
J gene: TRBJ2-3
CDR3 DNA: TGTGCCAGCAGCAAATGGTGGGGGGGGACAGATACGCAGTATTTT
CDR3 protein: CASSKWWGGTDTQYF

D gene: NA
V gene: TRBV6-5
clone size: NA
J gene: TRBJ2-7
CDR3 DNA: TGTGCCAGCAGATCCTCTAGCGTGCAGTACTTC
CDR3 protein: CASRSSSVQYF

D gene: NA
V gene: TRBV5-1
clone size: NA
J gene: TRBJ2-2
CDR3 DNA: TGCGCCAGCAGCTTGGCCGCACAGGGGGGGACTGTCGGGGAGCTGTTTTTT
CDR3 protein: CASSLAAQGGTVGELFF

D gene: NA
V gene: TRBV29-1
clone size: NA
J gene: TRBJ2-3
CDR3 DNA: TGCAGCGTTGAAGAGCCGACTAGCACAGATACGCAGTATTTT
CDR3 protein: CSVEEPTSTDTQYF

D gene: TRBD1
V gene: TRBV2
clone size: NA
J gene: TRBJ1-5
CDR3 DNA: TGTGCCAGTAGGGGAACAGGGGGCGCGCGGCAGCCCCAGCATTTT
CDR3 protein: CASRGTGGARQPQHF

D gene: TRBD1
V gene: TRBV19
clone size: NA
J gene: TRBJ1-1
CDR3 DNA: TGTGCCAGTAGTCTTACAGGGGGCACTGGCACTGAAGCTTTCTTT
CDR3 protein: CASSLTGGTGTEAFF

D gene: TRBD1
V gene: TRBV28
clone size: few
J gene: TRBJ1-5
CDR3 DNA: TGTGCCAGCAGTCAAGCGCAGGGGGCGCAGGGTCAGCCCCAGCATTTT
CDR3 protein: CASSQAQGAQGQPQHF

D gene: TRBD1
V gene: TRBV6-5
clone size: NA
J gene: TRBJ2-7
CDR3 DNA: TGTGCCAGCAGGCGGACAGGCGGCTACGAGCAGTACTTC
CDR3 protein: CASRRTGGYEQYF

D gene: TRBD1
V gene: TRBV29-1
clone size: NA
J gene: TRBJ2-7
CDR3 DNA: TGCAGCGCTGGACAGGGCTACGAGCAGTACTTC
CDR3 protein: CSAGQGYEQYF

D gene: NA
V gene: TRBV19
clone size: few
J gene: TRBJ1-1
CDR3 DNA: TGTGCCAGCCTACAGGGCCCAGCTGAAGCTTTCTTT
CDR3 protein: CASLQGPAEAFF

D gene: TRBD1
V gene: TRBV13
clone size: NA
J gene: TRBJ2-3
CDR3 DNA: TGTGCCAGCAGCCCCCGGACAGGGGGATATGATACGCAGTATTTT
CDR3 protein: CASSPRTGGYDTQYF

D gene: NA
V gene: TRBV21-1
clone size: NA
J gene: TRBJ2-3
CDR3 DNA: TGTGCCAGCAGCACCCTAGCTAGCACAGATACGCAGTATTTT
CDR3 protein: CASSTLASTDTQYF

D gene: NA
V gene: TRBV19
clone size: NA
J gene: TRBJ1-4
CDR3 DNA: TGTGCCAGTAGTATCCTCTCCTCCGGGGGGCAGACTAATGAAAAACTGTTTTTT
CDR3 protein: CASSILSSGGQTNEKLFF

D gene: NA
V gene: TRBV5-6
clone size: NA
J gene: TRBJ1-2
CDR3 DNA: TGTGCCAGCAGCCCCGGACAGCTAATTTTGGGCTACCCCTTC
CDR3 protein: CASSPGQLILGYPF

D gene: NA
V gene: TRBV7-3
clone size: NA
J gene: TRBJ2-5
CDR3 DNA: TGTGCCAGCAGCTTAATGTCGGCGGGGACCCAGTACTTC
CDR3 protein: CASSLMSAGTQYF

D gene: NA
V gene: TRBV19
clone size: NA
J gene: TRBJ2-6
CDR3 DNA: TGTGCCAGTAGTTATACAGAGGGGGACGTCCTGACTTTC
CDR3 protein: CASSYTEGDVLTF

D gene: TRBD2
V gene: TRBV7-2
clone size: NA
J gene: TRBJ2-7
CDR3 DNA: TGTGCCAGCAGCTTGATTCGGGCTAGCGGGAGGGGTAAGCAGTACTTC
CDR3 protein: CASSLIRASGRGKQYF

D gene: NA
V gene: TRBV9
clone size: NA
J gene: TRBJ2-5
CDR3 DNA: TGTGCCAGCAGCCCGACTGGACAAGAGACCCAGTACTTC
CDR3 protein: CASSPTGQETQYF